Listed below are T cell receptor beta chains from one sample, sequenced in a study of T cells in Graves' hyperthyroidism and ophthalmopathy. A single record per CDR3 protein comes from TCRdb applying MiXCR to the multiplex PCR reads. This table has 270,000 or so distinct CDR3 sequences, approximately 26% appearing once. Sequences were obtained from blood. The receptors were sampled from a middle-aged man with Graves' hyperthyroidism that later progressed to Graves' ophthalmopathy. Both conserved end residues are part of each CDR3. The D gene is left open where the match is weak. Some rows have no size entry. The others give once, few or many, or a class for an expanded clone.

V gene: TRBV30
D gene: .
J gene: TRBJ1-5
clone size: many
CDR3 protein: CAWSVGTFNQPQHF
CDR3 DNA: TGTGCCTGGAGTGTTGGGACTTTTAATCAGCCCCAGCATTTT

V gene: TRBV15
D gene: .
J gene: TRBJ2-7
clone size: many
CDR3 protein: CATGREVSSYEQYF
CDR3 DNA: TGTGCCACCGGCAGAGAAGTAAGCTCCTACGAGCAGTACTTC

V gene: TRBV9
D gene: TRBD2
J gene: TRBJ2-5
clone size: many
CDR3 protein: CASSATSVETQYF
CDR3 DNA: TGTGCCAGCAGCGCTACTAGCGTAGAGACCCAGTACTTC

V gene: TRBV7-3
D gene: .
J gene: TRBJ1-1
clone size: many
CDR3 protein: CASSSQENTEAFF
CDR3 DNA: TGTGCCAGCAGCTCTCAGGAGAACACTGAAGCTTTCTTT

V gene: TRBV7-2
D gene: .
J gene: TRBJ1-5
clone size: few
CDR3 protein: CASSYPHQPQHF
CDR3 DNA: TGTGCCAGCAGTTATCCCCATCAGCCCCAGCATTTT

V gene: TRBV6-1
D gene: .
J gene: TRBJ2-5
clone size: many
CDR3 protein: CASSTRQGEETQYF
CDR3 DNA: TGTGCCAGCAGTACCCGGCAGGGAGAAGAGACCCAGTACTTC

V gene: TRBV6-2/TRBV6-3
D gene: .
J gene: TRBJ1-5
clone size: .
CDR3 protein: CASCNTGYQPQHF
CDR3 DNA: TGTGCCAGCTGTAACACAGGGTATCAGCCCCAGCATTTT

V gene: TRBV11-2
D gene: TRBD2
J gene: TRBJ2-7
clone size: many
CDR3 protein: CANSFPGGYEQYF
CDR3 DNA: TGTGCCAACAGCTTTCCGGGGGGCTACGAGCAGTACTTC

V gene: TRBV27
D gene: .
J gene: TRBJ1-5
clone size: many
CDR3 protein: CASGRSDQPQHF
CDR3 DNA: TGTGCCAGCGGCAGGTCTGATCAGCCCCAGCATTTT

V gene: TRBV12-3/TRBV12-4
D gene: .
J gene: TRBJ1-1
clone size: few
CDR3 protein: CASSPYPTGTEAFF
CDR3 DNA: TGTGCCAGCAGCCCCTACCCGACAGGCACTGAAGCTTTCTTT

V gene: TRBV12-3/TRBV12-4
D gene: TRBD2
J gene: TRBJ2-2
clone size: .
CDR3 protein: CASSLRTSGIGELFF
CDR3 DNA: TGTGCCAGCAGTCTTCGGACTAGCGGGATCGGGGAGCTGTTTTTT

V gene: TRBV7-2
D gene: .
J gene: TRBJ2-5
clone size: .
CDR3 protein: CASSLALSGTRTTQYF
CDR3 DNA: TGTGCCAGCAGCTTAGCGCTTTCCGGGACTCGCACGACCCAGTACTTC

V gene: TRBV19
D gene: .
J gene: TRBJ1-1
clone size: many
CDR3 protein: CASSILDGEAFF
CDR3 DNA: TGTGCCAGTAGTATATTGGATGGTGAAGCTTTCTTT

V gene: TRBV5-1
D gene: .
J gene: TRBJ1-6
clone size: many
CDR3 protein: CASSPTENNSPLHF
CDR3 DNA: TGCGCCAGCAGCCCAACAGAAAATAATTCACCCCTCCACTTT

V gene: TRBV28
D gene: TRBD2
J gene: TRBJ2-7
clone size: many
CDR3 protein: CASSLLGRTSGAYEQYF
CDR3 DNA: TGTGCCAGCAGTTTATTAGGAAGGACTAGCGGAGCCTACGAGCAGTACTTC

V gene: TRBV6-1
D gene: .
J gene: TRBJ1-1
clone size: many
CDR3 protein: CASKTGRQLQLTEAFF
CDR3 DNA: TGTGCCAGCAAAACGGGAAGACAGTTACAACTGACTGAAGCTTTCTTT

V gene: TRBV20-1
D gene: TRBD1
J gene: TRBJ1-2
clone size: many
CDR3 protein: CSARASGGIYGYTF
CDR3 DNA: TGCAGTGCTAGAGCGTCAGGGGGAATTTATGGCTACACCTTC

V gene: TRBV7-9
D gene: .
J gene: TRBJ2-2
clone size: .
CDR3 protein: CATLGDDTGELFF
CDR3 DNA: TGTGCCACCTTGGGGGATGACACCGGGGAGCTGTTTTTT

V gene: TRBV9
D gene: TRBD1
J gene: TRBJ1-1
clone size: many
CDR3 protein: CASSVGDRGSPNTEAFF
CDR3 DNA: TGTGCCAGCAGCGTAGGGGACAGGGGAAGCCCGAACACTGAAGCTTTCTTT

V gene: TRBV12-3/TRBV12-4
D gene: TRBD1
J gene: TRBJ1-1
clone size: many
CDR3 protein: CASSQTGQANTEAFF
CDR3 DNA: TGTGCCAGCAGCCAGACCGGACAGGCGAACACTGAAGCTTTCTTT

V gene: TRBV19
D gene: .
J gene: TRBJ1-2
clone size: many
CDR3 protein: CASGYASESYGYTF
CDR3 DNA: TGTGCCAGTGGCTATGCGTCAGAGAGCTATGGCTACACCTTC

V gene: TRBV6-2/TRBV6-3
D gene: .
J gene: TRBJ1-5
clone size: many
CDR3 protein: CASSHFHQPQHF
CDR3 DNA: TGTGCCAGCAGCCATTTCCATCAGCCCCAGCATTTT

V gene: TRBV6-5
D gene: .
J gene: TRBJ1-5
clone size: many
CDR3 protein: CASSLTAGARNQPQHF
CDR3 DNA: TGTGCCAGCAGCCTTACGGCAGGGGCCCGCAATCAGCCCCAGCATTTT